This TCR beta chain was sequenced in a study of blood T cell repertoires in COVID-19. Study at large: T cells, B-cell-depleted T cells, or PBMCs provided the cDNA or gDNA that served as material.

Original data processing: Amplification of reference gene primers provided the estimated nucleated cell counts. The data were produced by immunoSEQ multiplex PCR, yet TCRdb's version contains in-frame clones alone and is incomplete. V and J calls and clone size are copied from that table; D and trimming were computed from the DNA. Here the sample spans some 460,000 clones, around 89% being singletons. Sequenced input: peripheral blood. This receptor was identified in a woman younger than 45 with acute or convalescent COVID-19.

DNA of the CDR3: TGTGCCAGCAGTCCCCGGACTTTGACGGAGTTGTTCTTC. It specifies CASSPRTLTELFF. The genes are TRBV28 and TRBJ2-1; possible D gene TRBD2, 5 bases. V lost 5 bases and J 15 bases, leaving 20 bases between the germline ends. This CDR3 has 13 amino acids. Germline V gene lookup returns CDR1 MDHEN and CDR2 SYDVKM.